This T cell receptor beta chain was sequenced during a study of blood T cell repertoires in COVID-19 (dated by TCRdb to 2019 to 2021). Regarding the study in general: The collaborator samples originated in the United States, Italy and Spain and spanned the acute and convalescent phases of COVID-19. The prospective study material was composed of cDNA or gDNA derived from T cells, B-cell-depleted T cells, or PBMCs. The dataset comprised deeply sampled blood TCRbeta repertoires from subjects exposed to, actively infected with, or recovered from COVID-19. A freely available public database, intended as a resource for researchers studying the immune response to SARS-CoV-2, is where the repertoires were released. Samples were obtained from the ongoing ImmuneRACE study (first 160 participants) and from about 1,300 subjects provided by 6 global collaborators. Nearly every sample came with metadata listing a de-identified subject ID, COVID-19 status, age in years and sex. Where available, HLA class I and class II types were taken from metadata supplied by the sample provider and were not determined by assay-based typing.

In Seattle, one collaborating source enrolled patients while the infection was active and tracked those patients longitudinally over the course of disease. The collaborating institutions used their own protocols to collect whole blood in K2EDTA tubes. For TCRbeta analysis, collaborator samples were shipped as frozen whole blood, as isolated PBMCs, or as DNA extracted from either sample type. The CDR3, cysteine through phenylalanine, is 15 amino acids long. Just the 45-base CDR3 DNA is kept, in frame starting at base 1. V lost 4 bases and J lost 2 bases; the stretch between them is 13 bases long. The germline V gene (reference sequence) provides CDR1 SGHKS and CDR2 YYEKEE. TCRbeta CDR3 regions were amplified from genomic DNA using the immunoSEQ Assay, a bias-controlled multiplex PCR. On the authors' methods: The number of nucleated cells in each sample was estimated by amplification of reference gene primers within the assay. To quantify the absolute abundance of each unique TCRbeta CDR3 rearrangement, sequence reads were collapsed and filtered. For each sample, productive Simpson clonality was calculated as the square root of Simpson's diversity index across productive rearrangements. TCRdb provides this immuneACCESS table in a form limited to in-frame rearrangements. Some clones are lacking; in checked studies, under half of them reflect an unresolved V gene, and why the rest are absent is not known. Clone size and V and J calls were adopted from that table, with D and trimming inferred from the DNA. In this sample the table shows roughly 480,000 clones, about 91% of which occur a single time. 0.8% to 0.9% of the sample is taken by the ten largest.

Remarks on this clone: Its antigen target is currently unknown. No much larger clonotype is one base removed from it; base qualities were not supplied.

What the work shows at the level of the full study, not this receptor alone: How much clinical and demographic metadata was included differed by source and by participant, and the metadata was provided uncurated.

The sequenced material came from peripheral blood. This receptor was obtained from a young man with COVID-19, enrolled during active disease. The V and J segments used are TRBV5-5 and TRBJ2-4, with TRBD2 as a weak D call on 7 bases. Read as DNA, the sequence is TGTGCCAGCAGCGGGAACGGGGGGCCCAAAAACATTCAGTACTTC. This gives the protein CASSGNGGPKNIQYF.